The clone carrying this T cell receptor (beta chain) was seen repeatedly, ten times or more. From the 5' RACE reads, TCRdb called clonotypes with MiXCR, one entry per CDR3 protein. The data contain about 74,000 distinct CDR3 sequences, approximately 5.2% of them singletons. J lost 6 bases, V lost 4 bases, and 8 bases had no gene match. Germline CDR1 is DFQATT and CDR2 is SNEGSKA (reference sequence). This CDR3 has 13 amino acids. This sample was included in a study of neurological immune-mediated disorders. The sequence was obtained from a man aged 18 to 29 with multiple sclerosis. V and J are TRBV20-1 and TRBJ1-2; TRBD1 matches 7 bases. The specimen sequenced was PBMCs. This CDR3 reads CSAKGKGAHGYTF. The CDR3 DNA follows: TGCAGTGCTAAGGGAAAGGGGGCGCATGGCTACACCTTC.